The rows below give T cell receptor beta chains drawn from one sample of a study of identical twins. One entry per CDR3 protein results from TCRdb running MiXCR on the 5' RACE reads. The profile shows some 710,000 distinct CDR3 sequences, roughly 6% of them singletons. The sequencing sample was made of naive T cells sorted from blood. These receptors all come from a young man in good health. CDR3s include the opening cysteine and the closing phenylalanine or tryptophan. The order of the fields is J gene, CDR3 length, clone size, V gene, D gene, CDR3 DNA, CDR3 protein. A D gene is named only where the DNA matches it firmly. Clone size is given for some rows only: seen once, a few or many times, or a class if the clone is expanded.

J: TRBJ1-1; length: 14; size: -; V: TRBV29-1; D: -; DNA: TGCAGCGTTGAGGGCAGACACATGAACACTGAAGCTTTCTTT; CDR3: CSVEGRHMNTEAFF
J: TRBJ2-1; length: 11; size: many; V: TRBV2; D: TRBD2; DNA: TGTGCCAGCAGTGAACGGACTAGTGACGTCTTC; CDR3: CASSERTSDVF
J: TRBJ1-4; length: 12; size: many; V: TRBV29-1; D: -; DNA: TGCAGCGTCGGCACCTCGTTTGAAAAACTGTTTTTT; CDR3: CSVGTSFEKLFF
J: TRBJ2-6; length: 15; size: few; V: TRBV12-3/TRBV12-4; D: -; DNA: TGTGCCAGCAGCCTGATGATCTCTGGGGCCAACGTCCTGACTTTC; CDR3: CASSLMISGANVLTF
J: TRBJ1-6; length: 16; size: many; V: TRBV25-1; D: -; DNA: TGTGCCAGCAGTGATCGACAGATCCTCTATAATTCACCCCTCCACTTT; CDR3: CASSDRQILYNSPLHF
J: TRBJ1-1; length: 16; size: many; V: TRBV5-6; D: TRBD1; DNA: TGTGCCAGCACCACCGGGACAGGGCCATGGAGCACTGAAGCTTTCTTT; CDR3: CASTTGTGPWSTEAFF
J: TRBJ2-3; length: 14; size: few; V: TRBV6-1; D: -; DNA: TGTGCCAGCAGTGAAACGGGAAGCACAGATACGCAGTATTTT; CDR3: CASSETGSTDTQYF
J: TRBJ1-4; length: 13; size: many; V: TRBV25-1; D: TRBD1; DNA: TGTGCCAGCCGGGACAGAGCTAATGAAAAACTGTTTTTT; CDR3: CASRDRANEKLFF
J: TRBJ1-6; length: 14; size: -; V: TRBV20-1; D: -; DNA: TGCAGTGCTCGGCCGATTAACCGTGATTCACCCCTCCACTTT; CDR3: CSARPINRDSPLHF
J: TRBJ1-1; length: 13; size: few; V: TRBV3-1; D: -; DNA: TGTGCCAGCAGCCCTCCCTCGGGGACTGAAGCTTTCTTT; CDR3: CASSPPSGTEAFF
J: TRBJ1-5; length: 14; size: many; V: TRBV6-6; D: TRBD1; DNA: TGTGCCAGCAGTATTAGGACAGGAGATCAGCCCCAGCATTTT; CDR3: CASSIRTGDQPQHF
J: TRBJ2-5; length: 17; size: many; V: TRBV12-3/TRBV12-4; D: TRBD1; DNA: TGTGCCAGCAGTTTAGAAGTCGGCCAGGGGGTCGGAGAGACCCAGTACTTC; CDR3: CASSLEVGQGVGETQYF
J: TRBJ2-2; length: 16; size: many; V: TRBV7-6; D: TRBD2; DNA: TGTGCCAGCACCCTACTAGCGGGAGGCGACACCGGGGAGCTGTTTTTT; CDR3: CASTLLAGGDTGELFF
J: TRBJ1-2; length: 13; size: -; V: TRBV12-3/TRBV12-4; D: -; DNA: TGTGCCAGCAGTACGTACGCTAACTATGGCTACACCTTC; CDR3: CASSTYANYGYTF
J: TRBJ2-7; length: 16; size: many; V: TRBV7-6; D: -; DNA: TGTGCCAGCAGCTTAAATACGGGGGACCGGACCTACGAGCAGTACTTC; CDR3: CASSLNTGDRTYEQYF
J: TRBJ2-1; length: 19; size: many; V: TRBV4-2; D: TRBD2; DNA: TGTGCCAGCAGCCAAGTTCTAGCGGGAGGGAGGGACTCCTACAATGAGCAGTTCTTC; CDR3: CASSQVLAGGRDSYNEQFF
J: TRBJ2-7; length: 10; size: few; V: TRBV29-1; D: -; DNA: TGCAGCGTTTTATACTACGAGCAGTACTTC; CDR3: CSVLYYEQYF
J: TRBJ2-2; length: 17; size: many; V: TRBV19; D: TRBD2; DNA: TGTGCCAGTTCCGGGACTAGCGGGCGAACGAACACCGGGGAGCTGTTTTTT; CDR3: CASSGTSGRTNTGELFF
J: TRBJ2-5; length: 14; size: many; V: TRBV6-1; D: -; DNA: TGTGCCAGCAGGCCAACAAGGACGCAAGAGACCCAGTACTTC; CDR3: CASRPTRTQETQYF
J: TRBJ2-3; length: 16; size: many; V: TRBV12-3/TRBV12-4; D: TRBD1; DNA: TGTGCCAGCAGTTTGTGGGGACAGGGTGACACAGATACGCAGTATTTT; CDR3: CASSLWGQGDTDTQYF
J: TRBJ2-1; length: 16; size: few; V: TRBV9; D: -; DNA: TGTGCCAGCAGCGTAGCTACGGCGGGGTTATCAGATGAGCAGTTCTTC; CDR3: CASSVATAGLSDEQFF
J: TRBJ2-6; length: 16; size: few; V: TRBV4-3; D: -; DNA: TGCGCCAGCAGCCAAGAGCCGAGCCGGGGGGCCAACGTCCTGACTTTC; CDR3: CASSQEPSRGANVLTF
J: TRBJ2-1; length: 11; size: few; V: TRBV5-1; D: TRBD2; DNA: TGCGCCAGCAGCTTGGAGGGCGGGAGGGTCTTC; CDR3: CASSLEGGRVF
J: TRBJ1-5; length: 17; size: few; V: TRBV7-9; D: -; DNA: TGTGCCAGCAGCTTAGGACCGCGGGGTAGGGGCAATCAGCCCCAGCATTTT; CDR3: CASSLGPRGRGNQPQHF
J: TRBJ2-2; length: 18; size: many; V: TRBV5-5; D: TRBD2; DNA: TGTGCCAGCAGCTCCCGCCCTTTAGCGGGAGAGGTGAACGGGGAGCTGTTTTTT; CDR3: CASSSRPLAGEVNGELFF
J: TRBJ1-5; length: 16; size: few; V: TRBV28; D: -; DNA: TGTGCCAGCAGTATCACCCTGATAGGCGGGGTGCAACCCCAGCATTTT; CDR3: CASSITLIGGVQPQHF
J: TRBJ2-5; length: 16; size: many; V: TRBV10-1; D: -; DNA: TGCGCCAGCAGTCAGAGCCTCCCGGGACTTGAAGAGACCCAGTACTTC; CDR3: CASSQSLPGLEETQYF
J: TRBJ2-7; length: 15; size: -; V: TRBV6-5; D: TRBD2; DNA: TGTGCCAGCAGTACTCCAAGAGCGGGACTTTACGAGCAGTACTTC; CDR3: CASSTPRAGLYEQYF
J: TRBJ2-1; length: 15; size: many; V: TRBV20-1; D: -; DNA: TGCAGTGCTAGAGAGGTCGGTAGCTCCTACAATGAGCAGTTCTTC; CDR3: CSAREVGSSYNEQFF
J: TRBJ1-5; length: 14; size: -; V: TRBV5-1; D: -; DNA: TGCGCCAGCAGCGCCGATCCTGACTCTCAGCCCCAGCATTTT; CDR3: CASSADPDSQPQHF
J: TRBJ2-7; length: 15; size: many; V: TRBV7-9; D: TRBD2; DNA: TGTGCCAGCAGCGGAGCGACTAGCGGGATTTACGAGCAGTACTTC; CDR3: CASSGATSGIYEQYF
J: TRBJ2-3; length: 13; size: many; V: TRBV29-1; D: -; DNA: TGCAGCGTTCAGGGGAGGGCCACAGATACGCAGTATTTT; CDR3: CSVQGRATDTQYF